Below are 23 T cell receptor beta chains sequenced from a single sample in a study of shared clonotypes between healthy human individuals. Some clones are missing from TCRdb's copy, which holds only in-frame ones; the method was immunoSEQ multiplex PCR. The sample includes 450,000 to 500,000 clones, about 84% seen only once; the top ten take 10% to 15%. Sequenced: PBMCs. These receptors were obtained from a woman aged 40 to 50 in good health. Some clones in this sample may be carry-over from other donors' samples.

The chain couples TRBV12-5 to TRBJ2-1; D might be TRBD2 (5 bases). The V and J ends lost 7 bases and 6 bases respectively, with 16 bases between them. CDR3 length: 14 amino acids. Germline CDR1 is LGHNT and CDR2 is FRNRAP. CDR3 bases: TGTGCTAGTGAGCCCCCCGGTCGGGGCAATGAGCAGTTCTTC. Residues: CASEPPGRGNEQFF.

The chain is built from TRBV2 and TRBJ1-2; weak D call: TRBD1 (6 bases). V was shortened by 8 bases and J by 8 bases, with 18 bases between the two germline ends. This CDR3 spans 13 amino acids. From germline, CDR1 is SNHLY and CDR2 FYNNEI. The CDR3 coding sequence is TGTGCCAGCGTTTTTGGGGGCACTGGGGGCTACACCTTC. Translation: CASVFGGTGGYTF.

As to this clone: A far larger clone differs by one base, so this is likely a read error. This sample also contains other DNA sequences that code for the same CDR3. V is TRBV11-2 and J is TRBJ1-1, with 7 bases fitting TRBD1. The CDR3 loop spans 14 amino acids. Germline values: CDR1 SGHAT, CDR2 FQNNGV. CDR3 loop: CASSAGTANTEAFF. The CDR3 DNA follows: TGCGCCAGCAGCGCCGGGACAGCTAACACTGAAGCTTTCTTT.

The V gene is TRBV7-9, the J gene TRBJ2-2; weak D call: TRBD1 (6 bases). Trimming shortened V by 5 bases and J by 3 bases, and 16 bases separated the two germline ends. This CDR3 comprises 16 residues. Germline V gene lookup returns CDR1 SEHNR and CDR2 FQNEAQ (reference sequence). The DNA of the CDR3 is TGTGCCAGCAGCCCACAGGGATATATGGACACCGGGGAGCTGTTTTTT. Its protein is CASSPQGYMDTGELFF.

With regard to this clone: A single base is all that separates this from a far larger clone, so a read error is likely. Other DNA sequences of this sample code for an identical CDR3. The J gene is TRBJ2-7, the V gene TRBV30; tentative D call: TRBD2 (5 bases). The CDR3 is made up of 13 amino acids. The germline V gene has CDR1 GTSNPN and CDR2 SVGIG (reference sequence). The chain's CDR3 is CAWEGPFKGEQYF. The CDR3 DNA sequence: TGTGCCTGGGAGGGTCCCTTTAAGGGCGAGCAGTACTTT.

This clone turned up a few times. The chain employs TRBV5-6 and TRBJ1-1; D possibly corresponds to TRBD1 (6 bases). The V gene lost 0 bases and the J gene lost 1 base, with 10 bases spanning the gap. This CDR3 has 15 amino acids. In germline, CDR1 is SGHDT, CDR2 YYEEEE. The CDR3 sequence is CASSLGQAPNTEAFF. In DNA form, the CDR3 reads TGTGCCAGCAGCTTGGGACAGGCCCCGAACACTGAAGCTTTCTTT.

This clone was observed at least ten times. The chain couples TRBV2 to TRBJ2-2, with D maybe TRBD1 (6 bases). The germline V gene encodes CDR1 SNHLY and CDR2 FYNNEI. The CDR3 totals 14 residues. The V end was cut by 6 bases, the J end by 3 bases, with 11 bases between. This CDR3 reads CASRGDTDTGELFF. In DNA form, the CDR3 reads TGTGCCAGCAGGGGGGACACCGACACCGGGGAGCTGTTTTTT.

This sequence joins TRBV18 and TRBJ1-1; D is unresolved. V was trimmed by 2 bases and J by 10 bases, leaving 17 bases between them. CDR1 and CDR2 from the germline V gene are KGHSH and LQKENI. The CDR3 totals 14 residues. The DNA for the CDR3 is TGTGCCAGCTCACCATGGCAGTCGGCAAGTGTAGCTTTCTTT. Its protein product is CASSPWQSASVAFF. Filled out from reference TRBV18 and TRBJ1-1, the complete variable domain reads NAGVMQNPRHLVRRRGQEARLRCSPMKGHSHVYWYRQLPEEGLKFMVYLQKENIIDESGMPKERFSAEFPKEGPSILRIQQVVRGDSAAYFCASSPWQSASVAFFGQGTRLTVV.

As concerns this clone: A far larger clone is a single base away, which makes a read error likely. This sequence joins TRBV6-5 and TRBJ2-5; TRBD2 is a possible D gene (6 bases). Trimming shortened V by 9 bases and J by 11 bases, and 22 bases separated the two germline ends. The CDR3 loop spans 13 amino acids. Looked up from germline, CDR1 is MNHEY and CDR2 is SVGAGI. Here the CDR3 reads CASGEVRESEQYF. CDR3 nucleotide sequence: TGTGCCAGTGGTGAAGTTCGGGAGAGTGAGCAGTACTTC.

CDR3 amino acids: CASSIGLVSSTEQFF. The CDR3, as DNA: TGTGCCAGCAGCATCGGACTAGTATCCAGTACTGAGCAGTTCTTC. The chain employs TRBV5-4 and TRBJ2-1, with 7 nucleotides matching TRBD2. The CDR3 extends over 15 amino acids. Germline CDR1 SGHNT, CDR2 YYREEE (reference sequence). V trimming: 4 bases; J trimming: 9 bases; junction bases outside the gene matches: 13.

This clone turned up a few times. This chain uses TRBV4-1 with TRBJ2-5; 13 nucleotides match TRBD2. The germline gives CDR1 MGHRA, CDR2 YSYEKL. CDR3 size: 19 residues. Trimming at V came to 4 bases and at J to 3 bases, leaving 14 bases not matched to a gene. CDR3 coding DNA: TGCGCCAGCAGCCGGGGACTAGCGGGAACCGGGGGACCCAAAGAGACCCAGTACTTC. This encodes CASSRGLAGTGGPKETQYF.

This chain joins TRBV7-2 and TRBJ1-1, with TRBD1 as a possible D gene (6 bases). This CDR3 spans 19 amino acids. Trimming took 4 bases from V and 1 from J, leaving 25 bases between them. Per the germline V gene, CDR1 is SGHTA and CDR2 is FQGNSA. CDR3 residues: CASSSKLSGQIKGNTEAFF. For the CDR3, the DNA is TGTGCCAGCAGCTCCAAACTTTCGGGACAAATTAAAGGGAACACTGAAGCTTTCTTT.

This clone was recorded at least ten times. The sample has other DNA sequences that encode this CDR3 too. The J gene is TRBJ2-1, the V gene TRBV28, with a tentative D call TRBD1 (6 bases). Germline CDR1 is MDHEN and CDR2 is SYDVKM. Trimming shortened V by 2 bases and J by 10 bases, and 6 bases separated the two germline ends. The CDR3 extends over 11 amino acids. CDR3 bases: TGTGCCAGCAGTTTAGGGGGCGAGCAGTTCTTC. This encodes CASSLGGEQFF.

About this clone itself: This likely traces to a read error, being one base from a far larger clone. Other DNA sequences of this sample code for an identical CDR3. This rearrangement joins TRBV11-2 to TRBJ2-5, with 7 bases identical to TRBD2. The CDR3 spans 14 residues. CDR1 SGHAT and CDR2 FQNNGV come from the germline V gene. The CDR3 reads CASSLSGNAETQYF. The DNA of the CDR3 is TGTGCAAGCAGCTTAAGCGGGAACGCGGAGACCCAGTACTTC.

CDR3 residues: CSVRRSGQPKETQYF. The CDR3 DNA reads TGCAGCGTTAGGAGGTCGGGACAGCCTAAAGAGACCCAGTACTTC. The chain combines TRBV29-1 with TRBJ2-5; 7 nucleotides agree with TRBD1. The J segment lost 3 bases and the V segment lost 5 bases, leaving 12 bases of the junction unmatched. Looked up from germline, CDR1 is SQVTM and CDR2 is ANQGSEA. There are 15 residues in the CDR3.

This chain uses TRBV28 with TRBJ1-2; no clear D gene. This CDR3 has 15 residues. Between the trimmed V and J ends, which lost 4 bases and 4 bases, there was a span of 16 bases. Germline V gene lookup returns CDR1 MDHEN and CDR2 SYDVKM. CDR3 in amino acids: CASSWGRGGIYGYTF. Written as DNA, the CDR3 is TGTGCCAGCAGTTGGGGTCGAGGAGGGATCTATGGCTACACCTTC.

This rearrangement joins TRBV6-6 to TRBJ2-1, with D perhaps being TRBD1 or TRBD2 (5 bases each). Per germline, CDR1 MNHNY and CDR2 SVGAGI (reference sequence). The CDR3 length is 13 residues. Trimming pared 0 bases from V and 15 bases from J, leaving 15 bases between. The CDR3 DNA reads TGTGCCAGCAGTTACTCCCGGGACGGCCACACGTTCTTC. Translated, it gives CASSYSRDGHTFF.

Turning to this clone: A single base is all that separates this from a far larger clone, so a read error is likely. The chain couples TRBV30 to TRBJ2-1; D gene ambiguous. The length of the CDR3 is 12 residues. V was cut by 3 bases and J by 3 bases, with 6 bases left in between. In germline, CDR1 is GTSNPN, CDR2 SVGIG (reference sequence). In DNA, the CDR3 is TGTGCCTGGAGCGGCGACTACAATGAGCAGTTCTTC. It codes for CAWSGDYNEQFF.

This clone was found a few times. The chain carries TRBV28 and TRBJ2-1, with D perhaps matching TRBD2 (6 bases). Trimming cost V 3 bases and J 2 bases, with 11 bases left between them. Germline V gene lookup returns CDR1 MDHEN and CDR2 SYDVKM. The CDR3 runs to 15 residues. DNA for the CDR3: TGTGCCAGCAGTTTGACGGGAGAACCCTACAATGAGCAGTTCTTC. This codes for CASSLTGEPYNEQFF.

The CDR3 nucleotides read TGTGCCAGTAGTATAGGGGGGGCCGGTCAGCCCCAGCATTTT. Amino acids: CASSIGGAGQPQHF. The chain couples TRBV19 to TRBJ1-5, with a possible D match to TRBD1 (6 bases). V gave up 1 base and J gave up 6 bases, with 10 bases separating them. Germline V lookup: CDR1 LNHDA, CDR2 SQIVND (reference sequence). This CDR3 is built from 14 residues.

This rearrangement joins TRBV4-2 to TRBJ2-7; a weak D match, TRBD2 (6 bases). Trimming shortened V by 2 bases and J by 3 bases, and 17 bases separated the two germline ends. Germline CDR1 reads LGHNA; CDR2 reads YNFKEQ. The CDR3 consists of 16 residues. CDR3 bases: TGTGCCAGCAGCCAAACTCCGGGACTGGAAAACTACGAGCAGTACTTC. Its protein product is CASSQTPGLENYEQYF.

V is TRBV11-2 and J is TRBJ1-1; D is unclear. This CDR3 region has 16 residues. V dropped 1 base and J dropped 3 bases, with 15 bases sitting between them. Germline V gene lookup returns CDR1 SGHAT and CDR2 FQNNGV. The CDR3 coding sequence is TGTGCCAGCAGCTTAGGTTCCCCCTTGGAGTACACTGAAGCTTTCTTT. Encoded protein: CASSLGSPLEYTEAFF.

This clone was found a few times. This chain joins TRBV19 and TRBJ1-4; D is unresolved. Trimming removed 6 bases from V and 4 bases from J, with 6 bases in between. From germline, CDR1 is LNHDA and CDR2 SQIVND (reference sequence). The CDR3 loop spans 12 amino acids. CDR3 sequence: CASRGGNEKLFF. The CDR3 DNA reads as TGTGCCAGTAGAGGAGGTAATGAAAAACTGTTTTTT. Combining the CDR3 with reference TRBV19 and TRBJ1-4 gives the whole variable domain DGGITQSPKYLFRKEGQNVTLSCEQNLNHDAMYWYRQDPGQGLRLIYYSQIVNDFQKGDIAEGYSVSREKKESFPLTVTSAQKNPTAFYLCASRGGNEKLFFGSGTQLSVL.